Presented here are 28 T cell receptor beta chains from one specimen sequenced in a study of blood T cell repertoires in COVID-19. Generated by immunoSEQ multiplex PCR, the TCRdb table keeps only in-frame clones and is missing some. Counted here are about 250,000 clones, about four fifths occurring once; the ten biggest clones make up about 9%. The sequenced sample was peripheral blood. The origin of the receptors is a man older than 75 with acute or convalescent COVID-19.

The chain couples TRBV29-1 to TRBJ1-2; TRBD1 agrees at 7 bases. The CDR3 is 14 residues long. The germline CDR1 and CDR2 sequences are SQVTM and ANQGSEA. Trimming took 3 bases from V and 4 from J; bases not matched to a gene: 8. The DNA of the CDR3 is TGCAGCGTTGACTTGACAGGGAGCATCTATGGCTACACCTTC. Translation gives CSVDLTGSIYGYTF. The variable domain in full, with the rest retrieved from reference TRBV29-1 and TRBJ1-2, is SAVISQKPSRDICQRGTSLTIQCQVDSQVTMMFWYRQQPGQSLTLIATANQGSEATYESGFVIDKFPISRPNLTFSTLTVSNMSPEDSSIYLCSVDLTGSIYGYTFGSGTRLTVV.

The CDR3 sequence: CASSSWTGGAEVQYF. The CDR3 DNA reads as TGTGCCAGCAGCTCCTGGACAGGGGGCGCCGAGGTGCAGTACTTC. This sequence joins TRBV7-9 and TRBJ2-7, with 11 positions matching TRBD1. Germline assignment: CDR1 SEHNR and CDR2 FQNEAQ (reference sequence). The V segment lost 4 bases and the J segment 9 bases; nucleotides outside the gene matches: 11. The CDR3 sequence is 15 residues long. Filled out from reference TRBV7-9 and TRBJ2-7, the complete variable domain reads DTGVSQNPRHKITKRGQNVTFRCDPISEHNRLYWYRQTLGQGPEFLTYFQNEAQLEKSRLLSDRFSAERPKGSFSTLEIQRTEQGDSAMYLCASSSWTGGAEVQYFGPGTRLTVT.

The V call is TRBV5-5, the J call TRBJ2-2, with 7 bases fitting TRBD1. CDR3 length: 17 amino acids. The ends lost 4 bases at V and 0 bases at J; junction bases unmatched: 9. Germline V gives CDR1 SGHKS, CDR2 YYEKEE (reference sequence). The DNA for the CDR3 is TGTGCCAGCAGCCTACGACAGGGAATCGCGAACACCGGGGAGCTGTTTTTT. Protein product: CASSLRQGIANTGELFF.

V usage is TRBV7-9 and J usage is TRBJ2-2; D unclear. The germline gives CDR1 SEHNR, CDR2 FQNEAQ (reference sequence). The V gene lost 1 base and the J gene lost 1 base, with 4 bases spanning the gap. This CDR3 is built from 14 residues. Here the CDR3 reads CASSLGQNTGELFF. Written as DNA, the CDR3 is TGTGCCAGCAGCTTAGGACAGAACACCGGGGAGCTGTTTTTT. Variable domain in full (rest from reference TRBV7-9 and TRBJ2-2): DTGVSQNPRHKITKRGQNVTFRCDPISEHNRLYWYRQTLGQGPEFLTYFQNEAQLEKSRLLSDRFSAERPKGSFSTLEIQRTEQGDSAMYLCASSLGQNTGELFFGEGSRLTVL.

The chain couples TRBV9 to TRBJ2-3; TRBD2 matches 7 bases. CDR1 is SGDLS, CDR2 YYNGEE, per germline. The CDR3 runs to 18 residues. V lost 0 bases, J lost 2 bases, and 12 bases stayed unmatched. CDR3 nucleotides: TGTGCCAGCAGCGTAGATAGCGGGCGGCCAACCTTCACAGATACGCAGTATTTT. It specifies CASSVDSGRPTFTDTQYF. Based on the CDR3 plus reference TRBV9 and TRBJ2-3, the full variable domain is DSGVTQTPKHLITATGQRVTLRCSPRSGDLSVYWYQQSLDQGLQFLIQYYNGEERAKGNILERFSAQQFPDLHSELNLSSLELGDSALYFCASSVDSGRPTFTDTQYFGPGTRLTVL.

The sample holds a few counts of this clone. This chain uses TRBV6-5 with TRBJ1-1; TRBD1 matches 9 bases. Germline V gene sequence: CDR1 MNHEY, CDR2 SVGAGI. Trimming removed 7 bases from V and 3 bases from J; junction bases left unmatched: 6. There are 14 residues in the CDR3. The CDR3 region has the DNA TGTGCCAGCACCATAGACAGGGGGGACACTGAAGCTTTCTTT. Protein: CASTIDRGDTEAFF.

The chain carries TRBV19 and TRBJ1-1; no clear D gene. The germline V and J ends were trimmed by 3 bases and 1 base, with 15 bases remaining between them. This CDR3 is 16 amino acids long. In germline, CDR1 is LNHDA, CDR2 SQIVND (reference sequence). CDR3 amino acids: CASSIGEAFGNTEAFF. CDR3 coding DNA: TGTGCCAGTAGTATCGGGGAGGCGTTCGGGAACACTGAAGCTTTCTTT.

V usage is TRBV27 and J usage is TRBJ2-2, with 9 bases that match TRBD1. The V gene's germline CDR1 is MNHEY and CDR2 SMNVEV (reference sequence). With 6 bases clipped from V and 5 bases from J, the junction kept 7 bases outside the gene matches. The CDR3 is 15 amino acids. The CDR3 DNA is TGTGCCAGCAGCCCACAGGGGGCAAAGACCGGGGAGCTGTTTTTT. Its protein product is CASSPQGAKTGELFF.

The chain uses TRBV5-4 and TRBJ1-1; TRBD1 matches at 9 bases. The CDR3 totals 14 residues. The junction had 5 bases not matched to a gene; V was cut back by 5 bases and J by 3 bases. The germline CDR1 and CDR2 sequences are SGHNT and YYREEE (reference sequence). This CDR3 is CASSWDRADTEAFF. DNA for the CDR3: TGTGCCAGCAGTTGGGACAGGGCCGACACTGAAGCTTTCTTT.

The V and J genes are TRBV30 and TRBJ1-5; 7 nucleotides align to TRBD1. J was trimmed by 6 bases and V by 0 bases; bases with no gene match: 11. The CDR3 spans 16 residues. Germline CDR1 reads GTSNPN; CDR2 reads SVGIG (reference sequence). The DNA of the CDR3 is TGTGCCTGGAGTGTATACGGGACAGATATCTCTCAGCCCCAGCATTTT. This gives the protein CAWSVYGTDISQPQHF.

V and J are TRBV7-8 and TRBJ2-7; TRBD1 agrees at 7 bases. This CDR3 has 15 amino acids. V dropped 2 bases and J dropped 0; count of bases not matched to a gene: 4. Germline assignment: CDR1 SGHVS and CDR2 FQNEAQ. In DNA form, the CDR3 reads TGTGCCAGCAGCTTATCGACAGGGAACTCCTACGAGCAGTACTTC. Translating it yields CASSLSTGNSYEQYF.

The V and J genes are TRBV5-1 and TRBJ1-5; 9 nucleotides match TRBD1. After removal of 5 bases from V and 4 bases from J, the junction contained 7 bases not matched to a gene. This CDR3 comprises 15 residues. Germline V lookup: CDR1 SGHRS, CDR2 YFSETQ. CDR3 protein: CASSLSGQGNQPQHF. In nucleotides, the CDR3 is TGCGCCAGCAGTCTGAGTGGACAGGGGAATCAGCCCCAGCATTTT.

The chain carries TRBV24-1 and TRBJ2-3; D is possibly TRBD1 (5 bases). Germline loops: CDR1 KGHDR, CDR2 SFDVKD. Deletions cut 6 bases from V and 4 bases from J, with 22 bases between. The CDR3 sequence is 17 residues long. CDR3 sequence reads: CATSPRLKGKGPDTQYF. CDR3 sequence (DNA): TGTGCCACCAGTCCCCGATTGAAAGGCAAGGGGCCAGATACGCAGTATTTT.

CDR3 loop: CASSLWGTSSYNEQFF. The CDR3 DNA reads TGTGCCAGCAGCTTGTGGGGGACTAGCTCCTACAATGAGCAGTTCTTC. The chain employs TRBV5-6 and TRBJ2-1, with 8 bases aligning to TRBD2. CDR1 and CDR2 from the germline V gene are SGHDT and YYEEEE. This CDR3 contains 16 residues. V was pared by 1 base and J by 0 bases, with 3 bases of the junction left unmatched.

J is TRBJ1-5 and V is TRBV6-5; D remains unclear. Germline CDR1 reads MNHEY; CDR2 reads SVGAGI. The germline V and J ends were trimmed by 4 bases and 0 bases, with 13 bases remaining between them. This CDR3 is 16 amino acids long. This CDR3 is CASSWRGPDSNQPQHF. CDR3 DNA: TGTGCCAGCAGTTGGAGAGGGCCCGATAGCAATCAGCCCCAGCATTTT.

The rearrangement uses TRBV24-1 and TRBJ2-1; 9 nucleotides match TRBD2. The V gene's germline CDR1 is KGHDR and CDR2 SFDVKD. The CDR3 spans 15 residues. V shed 5 bases and J 0 bases; nucleotides not matched to a gene: 1. For the CDR3, the DNA is TGTGCCACCAGTGGTAGCGGGAGCTCCTACAATGAGCAGTTCTTC. Its protein product is CATSGSGSSYNEQFF.

This clone was observed once. This chain links TRBV5-4 with TRBJ1-2; D may be TRBD1 (5 bases). The CDR3 totals 12 residues. Germline V gives CDR1 SGHNT, CDR2 YYREEE (reference sequence). The V and J ends lost 4 bases and 6 bases respectively, with 10 bases between them. Written as DNA, the CDR3 is TGTGCCAGCAGCAACAGGAGGGATGGCTACACCTTC. Its translation: CASSNRRDGYTF.

V gene TRBV5-1 combines with J gene TRBJ1-1; possibly TRBD1 for D (5 bases). CDR1 SGHRS and CDR2 YFSETQ come from the germline V gene. Trimming pared 5 bases from V and 2 bases from J, leaving 13 bases between. This CDR3 has 14 residues. CDR3 sequence reads: CASRPGTLNTEAFF. CDR3 nucleotide sequence: TGCGCCAGCAGACCCGGGACTCTCAACACTGAAGCTTTCTTT.

This sequence joins TRBV25-1 and TRBJ1-3; D gene uncertain. Per the germline V gene, CDR1 is MGHDK and CDR2 is SYGVNS. The V end lost 0 bases, the J end lost 4 bases, and 4 bases lay between the germline ends. The CDR3 consists of 13 residues. The CDR3 region is CASSEYLGNTIYF. Written as DNA, the CDR3 is TGTGCCAGCAGTGAATATCTAGGAAACACCATATATTTT. Full variable domain (remainder filled in from reference TRBV25-1 and TRBJ1-3): EADIYQTPRYLVIGTGKKITLECSQTMGHDKMYWYQQDPGMELHLIHYSYGVNSTEKGDLSSESTVSRIRTEHFPLTLESARPSHTSQYLCASSEYLGNTIYFGEGSWLTVV.

This chain links TRBV10-3 with TRBJ2-7; 8 nucleotides match TRBD2. This CDR3 region has 14 residues. The germline gives CDR1 ENHRY, CDR2 SYGVKD. V lost 3 bases to trimming and J lost 4 bases; unmatched junction nucleotides: 5. Written as DNA, the CDR3 is TGTGCCATCAGTGATGCTAGCGGGCGTTACGAGCAGTACTTC. Its translation is CAISDASGRYEQYF.

This clone was detected many times. The chain combines TRBV6-4 with TRBJ2-3; 8 positions match TRBD2. The CDR3 has 15 amino acids. Per germline, CDR1 MRHNA and CDR2 SNTAGT. The junction had 6 bases not matched to a gene; V was cut back by 3 bases and J by 4 bases. The CDR3 DNA reads TGTGCCAGCAGTGAGACGGGGGGGCATCCAGATACGCAGTATTTT. It specifies CASSETGGHPDTQYF.

In this sample, this clone turned up a few times. The chain recombines TRBV28 with TRBJ1-5; 7 bases agree with TRBD1. The CDR3 has 12 amino acids. Germline trimming cut 6 bases from V and 11 bases from J; bases unmatched to any gene: 7. From germline, CDR1 is MDHEN and CDR2 SYDVKM. As DNA, the CDR3 is TGTGCCAGCAGCCTGAGGGGGCAGGCCCAGCATTTT. Encoded protein: CASSLRGQAQHF.

This clone has just one count. The genes are TRBV30 and TRBJ2-2; maybe TRBD2 (5 bases). CDR3 length: 13 amino acids. Trimming removed 0 bases at V and 7 bases at J, with 9 bases between. CDR1 and CDR2 from the germline V gene are GTSNPN and SVGIG (reference sequence). CDR3 loop: CAWSVEGNGELFF. CDR3 sequence (DNA): TGTGCCTGGAGTGTAGAGGGTAACGGGGAGCTGTTTTTT.

This chain joins TRBV3-1 (or the pseudogene TRBV3-2) and TRBJ2-4; TRBD2 is a possible D gene (5 bases). Germline assignment: CDR1 LGHDT and CDR2 YNNKEL (reference sequence). Trimming took off 2 bases at V and 1 base at J, with 6 bases between the two ends. This CDR3 contains 14 residues. In DNA form, the CDR3 reads TGTGCCAGCAGCCAATGGGAGGCCAAAAACATTCAGTACTTC. Translating it yields CASSQWEAKNIQYF.

The chain has TRBV19 and TRBJ1-5; TRBD1 aligns across 7 bases. The CDR3 is 15 residues long. Germline V gene sequence: CDR1 LNHDA, CDR2 SQIVND (reference sequence). The V gene end was trimmed by 2 bases and the J gene end by 3 bases; junction bases not matched to a gene: 4. CDR3 coding DNA: TGTGCCAGTAGTATACAGGGGGTAGACAATCAGCCCCAGCATTTT. This gives the protein CASSIQGVDNQPQHF.

This clone has more than one count but fewer than ten. The CDR3 sequence is CASSLGQGGQGRQFF. CDR3 DNA sequence: TGCGCCAGCAGCTTGGGACAGGGAGGCCAGGGACGGCAGTTCTTC. V is TRBV5-1 and J is TRBJ2-1; a possible D gene is TRBD1 (7 bases). The CDR3 is made up of 15 amino acids. The V end lost 0 bases, the J end lost 12 bases, and 19 bases lay between the germline ends. The germline V gene encodes CDR1 SGHRS and CDR2 YFSETQ. Using reference TRBV5-1 and TRBJ2-1 for the parts outside the CDR3, the full variable domain is KAGVTQTPRYLIKTRGQQVTLSCSPISGHRSVSWYQQTPGQGLQFLFEYFSETQRNKGNFPGRFSGRQFSNSRSEMNVSTLELGDSALYLCASSLGQGGQGRQFFGPGTRLTVL.

The V gene is TRBV19, the J gene TRBJ2-1; 10 bases match TRBD1. CDR3 length: 16 amino acids. Germline V CDR1 and CDR2: LNHDA, SQIVND (reference sequence). Losses at the gene ends were 2 bases for V and 4 bases for J; bases not matched to a gene: 5. DNA of the CDR3: TGTGCCAGTAGTATATCCCGGGACAGGGGTTACAATGAGCAGTTCTTC. This encodes CASSISRDRGYNEQFF.

The CDR3 DNA reads as TGCGCCAGCAGCTTGGGACACAGGAGCGCCGGGGAGCTGTTTTTT. The encoded protein is CASSLGHRSAGELFF. The rearrangement joins TRBV5-1 to TRBJ2-2; a weak D match, TRBD1 (5 bases). This CDR3 comprises 15 residues. The germline CDR1 and CDR2 sequences are SGHRS and YFSETQ. With 0 bases removed from V and 6 bases from J, the gap between germline ends came to 12 bases.